Shown below are 12 T cell receptor beta chains from a single sample sequenced in a study of cytomegalovirus exposure and HLA in healthy donors. The PCR had 60 Vbeta and 13 Jbeta primers. Assay used: immunoSEQ multiplex PCR; TCRdb lists only in-frame clones, some missing. The sample yields around 80,000 clones, over 60% seen once. Sequences were obtained from PBMCs. The receptors originated from a male donor in good health and CMV-seropositive.

V gene TRBV5-6 combines with J gene TRBJ1-2; TRBD1 aligns across 10 bases. Trimming cost V 0 bases and J 7 bases; bases outside gene matches: 6. The CDR3 totals 15 residues. Germline V lookup: CDR1 SGHDT, CDR2 YYEEEE. Here the CDR3 reads CASSLGQGASSGYTF. The CDR3 coding sequence is TGTGCCAGCAGCTTGGGACAGGGGGCGTCATCTGGCTACACCTTC.

This chain uses TRBV9 with TRBJ1-1, with 9 bases lining up with TRBD1. J was trimmed by 11 bases and V by 0 bases; bases with no gene match: 8. Looked up from germline, CDR1 is SGDLS and CDR2 is YYNGEE. CDR3 length: 14 residues. The CDR3 nucleotides read TGTGCCAGCAGCGTAGGCCCCTCTGACAGGGGGGCTTTCTTT. Translated: CASSVGPSDRGAFF.

The CDR3 DNA sequence: TGTGCCAGCAGTTATGACAGGCCTCCCTACAATGAGCAGTTCTTC. Translated, it gives CASSYDRPPYNEQFF. The chain links TRBV27 to TRBJ2-1; possible D gene TRBD1, 6 bases. The V end lost 4 bases, the J end lost 2 bases, and 12 bases lay between the germline ends. The length of the CDR3 is 15 residues. The germline V gene encodes CDR1 MNHEY and CDR2 SMNVEV (reference sequence).

This chain connects TRBV7-2 to TRBJ2-1, with TRBD2 as a possible D gene (5 bases). This CDR3 contains 13 residues. V lost 1 base and J lost 8, with 9 bases in between. From germline, CDR1 is SGHTA and CDR2 FQGNSA. CDR3 in amino acids: CASSLGLAYEQFF. The CDR3 DNA sequence: TGTGCCAGCAGCTTAGGCCTAGCCTATGAGCAGTTCTTC.

This chain links TRBV21-1 with TRBJ1-1; the table calls TRBD1, which could not be checked here. TRBV21-1 is marked as a pseudogene. CDR3 length: 17 amino acids. The CDR3 sequence: CASTNQADRGFGTEAFF. The CDR3 region has the DNA TGTGCCAGCACCAACCAGGCGGACAGGGGGTTTGGCACTGAAGCTTTCTTT.

As to this clone: One end of the junction fails to match germline, which may point to a read error. The CDR3 here is CASSPGTGGFEQYF. As DNA, the CDR3 is TGTGCTAGCAGCCCCGGGACAGGGGGCTTCGAGCAGTACTTC. The V call is TRBV7-7, the J call TRBJ2-7; 12 bases fit TRBD1. The CDR3 runs 14 residues. The germline CDR1 and CDR2 sequences are SSHAT and FNYEAQ (reference sequence).

In the case of this clone: One end of the junction varies from germline; a read error may be responsible. This sequence joins TRBV6-5 and TRBJ1-2; D ambiguous. The CDR3 is 13 residues long. The germline CDR1 and CDR2 sequences are MNHEY and SVGAGI. The CDR3 loop reads CASSDNADYGYPF. CDR3 DNA sequence: TGTGCCAGCAGTGATAACGCCGACTATGGCTACCCCTTC.

V and J are TRBV5-5 and TRBJ2-3; 8 bases map to TRBD1. Germline V gene lookup returns CDR1 SGHKS and CDR2 YYEKEE (reference sequence). Trimming cost V 2 bases and J 6 bases; bases outside gene matches: 2. The length of the CDR3 is 13 residues. CDR3 nucleotide sequence: TGTGCCAGCAGCTTCACAGGGGGGGATACGCAGTATTTT. Protein sequence: CASSFTGGDTQYF. The full variable domain, rest sourced from reference TRBV5-5 and TRBJ2-3, is DAGVTQSPTHLIKTRGQQVTLRCSPISGHKSVSWYQQVLGQGPQFIFQYYEKEERGRGNFPDRFSARQFPNYSSELNVNALLLGDSALYLCASSFTGGDTQYFGPGTRLTVL.

The chain uses TRBV5-4 and TRBJ1-2; 7 bases match TRBD1. Germline V lookup: CDR1 SGHNT, CDR2 YYREEE (reference sequence). The V segment lost 0 bases and the J segment 7 bases; nucleotides outside the gene matches: 3. The CDR3 loop spans 13 amino acids. The CDR3 loop reads CASSLEGQRGYTF. CDR3 sequence (DNA): TGTGCCAGCAGCTTGGAGGGACAGCGTGGCTACACCTTC.

This clone occurred once. The rearrangement links TRBV1 to TRBJ1-3; TRBD1 is the table's D call and was not checked against the DNA. TRBV1 is a pseudogene locus. CDR3 length: 15 residues. CDR3: CTILHHRADGNTIYF. In nucleotides, the CDR3 is TGCACCATCCTCCACCACAGGGCAGATGGAAACACCATATATTTT.

The V gene is TRBV7-3, the J gene TRBJ2-2, with TRBD2 identical over 7 bases. The CDR3 consists of 16 residues. Germline lookup yields CDR1 SGHTA and CDR2 FQGTGA. Unmatched junction bases numbered 4, after V lost 3 bases and J lost 0 bases. Here the CDR3 DNA reads TGTGCCAGCAGCTTGGGAGGGCCTTCGAACACCGGGGAGCTGTTTTTT. Translation: CASSLGGPSNTGELFF. Using reference TRBV7-3 and TRBJ2-2 for the parts outside the CDR3, the full variable domain is GAGVSQTPSNKVTEKGKYVELRCDPISGHTALYWYRQSLGQGPEFLIYFQGTGAADDSGLPNDRFFAVRPEGSVSTLKIQRTERGDSAVYLCASSLGGPSNTGELFFGEGSRLTVL.

The chain recombines TRBV30 with TRBJ2-5, with a weak D call TRBD2 (5 bases). Near its end, the DNA agrees better with TRBJ2-7, so the J call may be wrong. CDR1 and CDR2 (germline): GTSNPN, SVGIG (reference sequence). The CDR3 has 14 amino acids. CDR3 coding DNA: TGTGCCTGGACCACCGGGTCGGGGTGGTACGAGCAGTACTTC. It translates to CAWTTGSGWYEQYF.